The next 17 T cell receptor beta chains were all read from a single sample in a study of cytomegalovirus exposure and HLA in healthy donors. Researchers ran the PCR with 60 Vbeta and 13 Jbeta primers. Some clones are missing from TCRdb's copy, which holds only in-frame ones; the method was immunoSEQ multiplex PCR. Of about 110,000 clones in the sample, roughly 80% were seen once. Material: PBMCs. The source is a woman in her forties or fifties in good health and CMV-seropositive.

The rearrangement links TRBV28 to TRBJ2-7; D unclear. This CDR3 spans 13 amino acids. V lost 5 bases and J 5 bases, leaving 13 bases between the germline ends. Germline lookup yields CDR1 MDHEN and CDR2 SYDVKM. The CDR3 nucleotides read TGTGCCAGCAGTCCCCCCTCCCCCCACGAGCAGTACTTC. Its translation: CASSPPSPHEQYF.

The genes are TRBV9 and TRBJ1-1, with a tentative D call TRBD1 (6 bases). Trimming removed 7 bases from V and 0 bases from J, with 7 bases in between. Germline CDR1 is SGDLS and CDR2 is YYNGEE. This CDR3 has 12 residues. CDR3 DNA: TGTGCCAGCGGACAGATGAACACTGAAGCTTTCTTT. It is translated as CASGQMNTEAFF.

The chain has TRBV27 and TRBJ2-7, with TRBD2 matching over 13 bases. From germline, CDR1 is MNHEY and CDR2 SMNVEV (reference sequence). The CDR3 covers 16 residues. V shed 2 bases and J 5 bases; nucleotides not matched to a gene: 6. The chain's CDR3 is CASSLGTSGKQNEQYF. In DNA, the CDR3 is TGTGCCAGCAGTTTAGGGACTAGCGGGAAACAGAACGAGCAGTACTTC.

In its sample, this clone was seen a few times. The chain couples TRBV5-1 to TRBJ2-3; 10 bases match TRBD1. Germline-derived CDR1 and CDR2 are SGHRS and YFSETQ. There are 15 residues in the CDR3. The V and J ends lost 4 bases and 4 bases, in that order; junction bases with no gene match: 6. In nucleotides, the CDR3 is TGCGCCAGCAGCGACCAGACAGGGGGCGCAGATACGCAGTATTTT. Translation: CASSDQTGGADTQYF.

This rearrangement joins TRBV2 to TRBJ1-6; 7 nucleotides align to TRBD1. The V segment lost 8 bases and the J segment 6 bases; nucleotides outside the gene matches: 4. The CDR3 covers 13 residues. Germline values: CDR1 SNHLY, CDR2 FYNNEI. Here the CDR3 reads CASFDRVNSPLHF. CDR3 DNA: TGTGCCAGCTTCGACAGGGTTAATTCACCCCTCCACTTT.

J is TRBJ2-3 and V is TRBV18; possibly TRBD1 for D (6 bases). CDR1 is KGHSH, CDR2 LQKENI, per germline. CDR3 size: 13 residues. The V end was cut by 5 bases, the J end by 9 bases, with 15 bases between. The DNA for the CDR3 is TGTGCCAGCTCAAGTCTGGACAGAGAGACGCAGTATTTT. This translates into CASSSLDRETQYF.

This clone has just a few counts. The chain carries TRBV14 and TRBJ2-7; 11 bases are shared with TRBD2. CDR3 length equals 14 residues. V dropped 4 bases and J dropped 2; count of bases not matched to a gene: 1. Germline V gene lookup returns CDR1 SGHDN and CDR2 FVKESK. The CDR3, as DNA: TGTGCCAGCAGCCTACTAGCGGGGGCCTACGAGCAGTACTTC. Its protein product is CASSLLAGAYEQYF.

The chain couples TRBV29-1 to TRBJ2-3; a weak D match, TRBD2 (6 bases). The CDR3 extends over 12 amino acids. CDR1 and CDR2 (germline): SQVTM, ANQGSEA. Trimming pared 0 bases from V and 5 bases from J, leaving 6 bases between. This CDR3 reads CSVEEGGDTQYF. DNA for the CDR3: TGCAGCGTTGAAGAGGGAGGAGATACGCAGTATTTT.

The rearrangement joins TRBV6-1 to TRBJ1-4; no clear D. The CDR3 is made up of 14 amino acids. Looked up from germline, CDR1 is MNHNS and CDR2 is SASEGT. Trimming removed 3 bases from V and 6 bases from J, with 11 bases in between. The CDR3 region is CASSDTSGDEKLFF. CDR3 bases: TGTGCCAGCAGTGATACCTCCGGGGATGAAAAACTGTTTTTT.

This sequence joins TRBV9 and TRBJ2-1, with TRBD1 matching 10 bases. The CDR3 length is 17 residues. Trimming removed 0 bases from V and 7 bases from J; junction bases left unmatched: 10. Germline V lookup: CDR1 SGDLS, CDR2 YYNGEE. The CDR3 DNA follows: TGTGCCAGCAGCGTAGAAGGAGGGACAGGGGCCCAAAATGAGCAGTTCTTC. Amino acids: CASSVEGGTGAQNEQFF.

The chain carries TRBV5-1 and TRBJ2-7; 8 bases map to TRBD1. The CDR3 length is 14 residues. J gave up 5 bases and V 4 bases, and 8 bases lay outside the gene matches. CDR1 and CDR2 from the germline V gene are SGHRS and YFSETQ. This CDR3 is CASSPRTGRNEQYF. The CDR3 coding sequence is TGCGCCAGCAGCCCCCGGACAGGGCGGAACGAGCAGTACTTC. The whole variable domain, filled in from reference TRBV5-1 and TRBJ2-7, reads KAGVTQTPRYLIKTRGQQVTLSCSPISGHRSVSWYQQTPGQGLQFLFEYFSETQRNKGNFPGRFSGRQFSNSRSEMNVSTLELGDSALYLCASSPRTGRNEQYFGPGTRLTVT.

This chain's CDR3 is CASSTGRDDTQYF. CDR3 nucleotides: TGTGCCAGTAGTACAGGGCGGGATGATACGCAGTATTTT. This chain links TRBV19 with TRBJ2-3, with D possibly matching TRBD2 (6 bases). Germline values: CDR1 LNHDA, CDR2 SQIVND (reference sequence). The ends were cut back, 4 bases at V and 6 bases at J, with 11 bases in the middle. The CDR3 is made up of 13 amino acids.

The rearrangement uses TRBV5-1 and TRBJ2-5, with 12 bases identical to TRBD1. The better agreement between TRBJ2-7 and the DNA end casts doubt on the J call. The length of the CDR3 is 16 residues. Germline CDR1 and CDR2: SGHRS and YFSETQ. As DNA, the CDR3 is TGCGCCAGCAGCTTACCCGGGACAGGGGGCGCCTACGAGCAGTACTTC. Amino acid sequence: CASSLPGTGGAYEQYF.

This clone was found once. J is TRBJ1-5 and V is TRBV6-1, with D hard to call. V was shortened by 6 bases and J by 4 bases, with 7 bases between the two germline ends. This CDR3 spans 12 amino acids. CDR1 is MNHNS and CDR2 is SASEGT in the germline V gene. In DNA, the CDR3 is TGTGCCAGCAGCGATAGTAATCAGCCCCAGCATTTT. Translating it yields CASSDSNQPQHF.

This sequence joins TRBV19 and TRBJ2-1; D perhaps matches TRBD1 (7 bases). CDR1 LNHDA and CDR2 SQIVND come from the germline V gene (reference sequence). The CDR3 is 15 residues long. With 5 bases removed from V and 7 bases from J, the gap between germline ends came to 18 bases. CDR3 nucleotide sequence: TGTGCCAGTAGTCCTCGACAGGGAGGTAGGAATGAGCAGTTCTTC. This codes for CASSPRQGGRNEQFF.

The count of this clone is one. The chain recombines TRBV29-1 with TRBJ2-2; 10 bases are shared with TRBD2. Looked up from germline, CDR1 is SQVTM and CDR2 is ANQGSEA. The V gene end was trimmed by 6 bases and the J gene end by 4 bases; junction bases not matched to a gene: 8. This CDR3 is built from 15 residues. The CDR3 sequence is CSVATSGFLTGELFF. The CDR3 region has the DNA TGCAGCGTCGCGACTAGCGGGTTCCTCACCGGGGAGCTGTTTTTT.

The chain combines TRBV5-4 with TRBJ2-5; D may be TRBD2 (5 bases). The J call may be faulty, since TRBJ2-7 better matches the DNA end. The CDR3 is 13 residues long. CDR1 is SGHNT, CDR2 YYREEE, per germline (reference sequence). The CDR3 here is CASSRERLYEQYF. In DNA form, the CDR3 reads TGTGCCAGCAGCAGGGAGCGCCTCTACGAGCAGTACTTC.